This T cell receptor (beta chain) stems from a study of blood T cell repertoires in COVID-19. Study details: Some COVID-19 samples were acute and others convalescent; all came from the United States, Italy and Spain. From T cells, B-cell-depleted T cells, or PBMCs came the material, which was cDNA or gDNA.

One Seattle source followed patients from active infection through their disease course. V shed 3 bases and J 8 bases; nucleotides not matched to a gene: 3. Germline CDR1 reads SGHVS; CDR2 reads FQNEAQ. The CDR3 is 13 amino acids. Per the original data handling: Quantification of nucleated cells was approximated via reference gene primer amplification. Clones were sequenced by immunoSEQ multiplex PCR, and TCRdb holds only the in-frame ones, with some missing. D and trimming come from the DNA, and the V and J calls and clone size come from that table. The sample gives some 200,000 clones, about 82% of which show up once; more than 2% is in the top ten.

Specimen: peripheral blood. The sequence was collected from a woman in her seventies with COVID-19, enrolled during active disease. The J gene is TRBJ1-4, the V gene TRBV7-8, with 7 positions matching TRBD1. The CDR3 sequence: CASSLQTGEKLFF. The CDR3 DNA reads TGTGCCAGCAGCTTGCAGACAGGGGAAAAACTGTTTTTT.